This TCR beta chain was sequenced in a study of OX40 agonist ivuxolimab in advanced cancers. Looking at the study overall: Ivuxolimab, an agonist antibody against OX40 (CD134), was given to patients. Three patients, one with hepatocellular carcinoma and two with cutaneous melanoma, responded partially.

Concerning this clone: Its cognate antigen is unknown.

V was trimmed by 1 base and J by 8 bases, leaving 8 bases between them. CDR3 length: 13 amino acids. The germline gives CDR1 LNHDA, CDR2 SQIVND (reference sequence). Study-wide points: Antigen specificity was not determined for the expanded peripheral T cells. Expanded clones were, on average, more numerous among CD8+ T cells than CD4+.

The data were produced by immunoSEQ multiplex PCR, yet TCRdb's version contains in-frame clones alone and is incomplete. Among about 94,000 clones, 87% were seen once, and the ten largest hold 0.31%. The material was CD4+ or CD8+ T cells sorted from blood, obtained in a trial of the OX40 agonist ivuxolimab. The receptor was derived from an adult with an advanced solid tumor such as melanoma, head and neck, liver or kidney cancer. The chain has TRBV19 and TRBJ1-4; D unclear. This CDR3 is CASSIGYGEKLFF. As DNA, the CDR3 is TGTGCCAGTAGTATAGGGTATGGCGAAAAACTGTTTTTT.